These 26 T cell receptor beta chains were sequenced from one sample in a study of shared clonotypes between healthy human individuals. CD45RO-negative CD8 cells positively selected for CCR7 made up the naive population, which excluded terminally differentiated effector memory CD45RA+ cells. Sequenced by immunoSEQ multiplex PCR; TCRdb stores in-frame clones only, minus some. The repertoire consists of about 2 million clones, with over 85% occurring once and the leading ten covering roughly 1.1%. Sequenced: naive CD8+ T cells sorted from blood. The receptors originated from a man aged 18 to 29 in good health.

This chain uses TRBV4-1 with TRBJ2-7, with a weak D call TRBD2 (7 bases). Germline V CDR1 and CDR2: MGHRA, YSYEKL. The CDR3 sequence is 15 residues long. V was trimmed by 0 bases and J by 7 bases, leaving 16 bases between them. The CDR3 DNA follows: TGCGCCAGCAGCCAAGATTTAAGAGGGGGGGGTGAGCAGTACTTC. Encoded protein: CASSQDLRGGGEQYF.

This chain connects TRBV28 to TRBJ2-1, with no clear D. V was clipped by 3 bases and J by 4 bases, with 10 bases between them. CDR1 is MDHEN and CDR2 is SYDVKM in the germline V gene. The CDR3 covers 14 residues. CDR3 in amino acids: CASSLRSWYNEQFF. DNA of the CDR3: TGTGCCAGCAGTTTGCGGTCTTGGTACAATGAGCAGTTCTTC.

The rearrangement links TRBV5-8 to TRBJ1-5, with D unresolved. V was clipped by 1 base and J by 2 bases, with 4 bases between them. CDR1 and CDR2 (germline): SGHTS, YDEGEE. There are 13 residues in the CDR3. Here the CDR3 DNA reads TGTGCCAGCAGCTTGTCCGGCAATCAGCCCCAGCATTTT. Amino acids: CASSLSGNQPQHF.

This sequence joins TRBV18 and TRBJ1-4; D unclear. The CDR3 spans 14 residues. Germline V gene data show CDR1 as KGHSH and CDR2 as LQKENI. V was cut by 1 base and J by 5 bases, with 8 bases left in between. Here the CDR3 reads CASSPQNENEKLFF. The DNA of the CDR3 is TGTGCCAGCTCACCACAGAACGAGAATGAAAAACTGTTTTTT.

This chain links TRBV19 with TRBJ2-7, with D tentatively TRBD1 (5 bases). This CDR3 has 11 amino acids. V was trimmed by 3 bases and J by 6 bases, leaving 6 bases between them. Germline CDR1 reads LNHDA; CDR2 reads SQIVND (reference sequence). The CDR3 nucleotides are TGTGCCAGTAGTATGGGGCTCGAGCAGTACTTC. It is translated as CASSMGLEQYF.

Regarding this clone: Other DNA sequences in the sample encode the same CDR3. The CDR3 loop is CASSQGTANTGELFF. In DNA form, the CDR3 reads TGCGCCAGCAGCCAAGGGACAGCGAACACCGGGGAGCTGTTTTTT. The chain couples TRBV4-3 to TRBJ2-2; D is perhaps TRBD1 (6 bases). CDR1 is LGHNA, CDR2 YSLEER, per germline. The CDR3 has 15 residues. The V and J ends lost 1 base and 0 bases respectively, with 6 bases between them.

The chain couples TRBV19 to TRBJ1-1, with 9 nucleotides matching TRBD1. Germline assignment: CDR1 LNHDA and CDR2 SQIVND (reference sequence). There are 15 residues in the CDR3. With 5 bases clipped from V and 6 bases from J, the junction kept 10 bases outside the gene matches. The CDR3 protein is CASSQQGARISEAFF. In DNA, the CDR3 is TGTGCCAGTAGTCAACAGGGGGCTAGGATATCTGAAGCTTTCTTT.

J is TRBJ2-3 and V is TRBV5-1; 7 nucleotides match TRBD1. The V segment lost 5 bases and the J segment 4 bases; nucleotides outside the gene matches: 7. Looked up from germline, CDR1 is SGHRS and CDR2 is YFSETQ. The CDR3 spans 14 residues. The CDR3 DNA is TGCGCCAGCAGTCCGACAGGGTTTCCAGATACGCAGTATTTT. It codes for CASSPTGFPDTQYF.

The chain uses TRBV7-6 and TRBJ1-3; D gene unclear. The CDR3 runs 15 residues. V dropped 1 base and J dropped 1 base, with 8 bases sitting between them. CDR1 is SGHVS and CDR2 is FNYEAQ in the germline V gene. The DNA of the CDR3 is TGTGCCAGCAGCTTAGAATCCGATTCTGGAAACACCATATATTTT. Translated, it gives CASSLESDSGNTIYF.

This clone occurred a few times. This chain joins TRBV7-2 and TRBJ2-3; D unclear. The CDR3 contains 12 residues. The V gene's germline CDR1 is SGHTA and CDR2 FQGNSA. Trimming took 2 bases from V and 3 from J, leaving 3 bases between them. CDR3 in amino acids: CASSLMTDTQYF. The CDR3 region has the DNA TGTGCCAGCAGCTTAATGACAGATACGCAGTATTTT.

V usage is TRBV4-3 and J usage is TRBJ2-7, with a possible D match to TRBD1 (5 bases). The CDR3 runs to 14 residues. V lost 2 bases and J lost 2, with 10 bases in between. Germline V gene data show CDR1 as LGHNA and CDR2 as YSLEER. CDR3 nucleotide sequence: TGCGCCAGCAGCCAATCCGCAGGGACCTACGAGCAGTACTTC. Encoded protein: CASSQSAGTYEQYF.

This clone was recorded a few times. Additional DNA sequences in this sample encode the identical CDR3. The CDR3 DNA is TGTGCCTGGAGTGTCGGACAGGTGAACACTGAAGCTTTCTTT. This translates into CAWSVGQVNTEAFF. This sequence joins TRBV30 and TRBJ1-1; 7 bases align to TRBD1. This CDR3 contains 14 residues. Germline CDR1 and CDR2: GTSNPN and SVGIG (reference sequence). V lost 0 bases, J lost 0 bases, and 1 base stayed unmatched.

This clone was detected only once. J is TRBJ1-5 and V is TRBV15; D gene uncertain. The CDR3 has 14 residues. CDR1 and CDR2 from the germline V gene are LNHNV and YYDKDF (reference sequence). With 7 bases removed from V and 0 bases from J, the gap between germline ends came to 10 bases. The CDR3, as DNA: TGTGCCACCAAGTTCGACCTTAGCAATCAGCCCCAGCATTTT. Translating gives CATKFDLSNQPQHF.

Here the CDR3 reads CASSYPPRGDEEAFF. CDR3 bases: TGTGCCAGCAGTTACCCCCCGAGGGGGGATGAGGAAGCTTTCTTT. This chain joins TRBV6-6 and TRBJ1-1; D is possibly TRBD1 (6 bases). There are 15 residues in the CDR3. Between the trimmed V and J ends, which lost 2 bases and 8 bases, there was a span of 18 bases. CDR1 and CDR2 from the germline V gene are MNHNY and SVGAGI (reference sequence).

The chain links TRBV21-1 to TRBJ2-7; the tabulated D call, TRBD2, remains unverified against the DNA. TRBV21-1 counts as a pseudogene. The CDR3 totals 17 residues. The CDR3 loop is CASTPPLTSGVCYEQYF. In DNA form, the CDR3 reads TGTGCCAGCACCCCTCCCCTTACTAGCGGAGTTTGCTACGAGCAGTACTTC.

This chain connects TRBV6-5 to TRBJ2-1; 13 bases align to TRBD2. CDR3 length: 16 amino acids. Germline trimming cut 3 bases from V and 6 bases from J; bases unmatched to any gene: 5. CDR1 MNHEY and CDR2 SVGAGI come from the germline V gene. The CDR3 coding sequence is TGTGCCAGCAGTTATTGGACTAGCGGGAGTCTCAATGAGCAGTTCTTC. This codes for CASSYWTSGSLNEQFF.

V is TRBV29-1 and J is TRBJ1-1, with TRBD1 as a possible D gene (6 bases). Germline values: CDR1 SQVTM, CDR2 ANQGSEA. The germline V and J ends were trimmed by 0 bases and 1 base, with 6 bases remaining between them. The CDR3 sequence is 13 residues long. The CDR3 DNA reads as TGCAGCGTTGAAGAGGGGGCGAACACTGAAGCTTTCTTT. Its translation: CSVEEGANTEAFF.

CDR3 amino acids: CASSLVVGGPVDTQYF. DNA for the CDR3: TGTGCCAGCAGCTTAGTGGTGGGGGGCCCGGTTGATACGCAGTATTTT. The chain carries TRBV7-9 and TRBJ2-3; either TRBD1 or TRBD2 may fit D (6 bases each). The germline V gene has CDR1 SEHNR and CDR2 FQNEAQ (reference sequence). Trimming removed 1 base from V and 6 bases from J, with 17 bases in between. The CDR3 loop spans 16 amino acids.

In its sample, this clone was seen once. The V and J genes are TRBV30 and TRBJ2-7; 9 bases are shared with TRBD2. J was trimmed by 2 bases and V by 4 bases; bases with no gene match: 9. The CDR3 covers 15 residues. Germline V gene sequence: CDR1 GTSNPN, CDR2 SVGIG (reference sequence). The CDR3 DNA reads TGTGCCTGGATCAAAGCGGGAGGCGCCACCTACGAGCAGTACTTC. Translated: CAWIKAGGATYEQYF.

The rearrangement links TRBV9 to TRBJ1-2; unclear D gene. Trimming cost V 7 bases and J 4 bases, with 11 bases left between them. This CDR3 is 12 amino acids long. Germline V gene lookup returns CDR1 SGDLS and CDR2 YYNGEE. As DNA, the CDR3 is TGTGCCAGCTTCCTCAAGGGCTATGGCTACACCTTC. Translating it yields CASFLKGYGYTF.

The chain has TRBV7-9 and TRBJ1-3, with a tentative D call TRBD1 (6 bases). In germline, CDR1 is SEHNR, CDR2 FQNEAQ (reference sequence). V lost 5 bases and J lost 8, with 16 bases in between. The CDR3 runs 14 residues. CDR3 in DNA: TGTGCCAGCAGCAGTGGACAGACCCCCCACACCATATATTTT. Translating it yields CASSSGQTPHTIYF.

The chain joins TRBV6-6 to TRBJ1-1; D uncertain. The CDR3 covers 15 residues. Trimming removed 1 base at V and 0 bases at J, with 9 bases between. Germline V gene lookup returns CDR1 MNHNY and CDR2 SVGAGI (reference sequence). CDR3 in amino acids: CASSYFTNLNTEAFF. In DNA, the CDR3 is TGTGCCAGCAGTTACTTTACAAATCTGAACACTGAAGCTTTCTTT.

Concerning this clone itself: Other nucleotide sequences from this sample produce the same CDR3. J is TRBJ2-7 and V is TRBV4-1; no clear D gene. The CDR3 is 14 residues long. In germline, CDR1 is MGHRA, CDR2 YSYEKL. V was shortened by 2 bases and J by 0 bases, with 8 bases between the two germline ends. Here the CDR3 DNA reads TGCGCCAGCAGCCAACGAGACATCTCCTACGAGCAGTACTTC. Protein: CASSQRDISYEQYF.

The CDR3 bases are TGCGCCAGCAGTCAAACTGGGACTAGCGGGAATGGTGAGCAGTACTTC. Its translation: CASSQTGTSGNGEQYF. V gene TRBV10-2 combines with J gene TRBJ2-5; TRBD2 matches 13 bases. The CDR3 loop spans 16 amino acids. V trimming: 5 bases; J trimming: 11 bases; junction bases outside the gene matches: 14. The V gene's germline CDR1 is WSHSY and CDR2 SAAADI.

V usage is TRBV1 and J usage is TRBJ2-7; TRBD2 reflects the table's D call only, with no check against the DNA. TRBV1 constitutes a pseudogene. There are 13 residues in the CDR3. In nucleotides, the CDR3 is TGCACCAATCGACTAGCGGACCTCTACGAGCAGTACTTC. Translating it yields CTNRLADLYEQYF.

The chain joins TRBV5-6 to TRBJ1-5; perhaps TRBD1 as D (5 bases). The CDR3 contains 16 residues. V lost 0 bases to trimming and J lost 0 bases, with 10 bases between them. Germline CDR1 reads SGHDT; CDR2 reads YYEEEE. CDR3 nucleotides: TGTGCCAGCAGCTTGGCCGGGACGGCTAGCAATCAGCCCCAGCATTTT. Its translation: CASSLAGTASNQPQHF.